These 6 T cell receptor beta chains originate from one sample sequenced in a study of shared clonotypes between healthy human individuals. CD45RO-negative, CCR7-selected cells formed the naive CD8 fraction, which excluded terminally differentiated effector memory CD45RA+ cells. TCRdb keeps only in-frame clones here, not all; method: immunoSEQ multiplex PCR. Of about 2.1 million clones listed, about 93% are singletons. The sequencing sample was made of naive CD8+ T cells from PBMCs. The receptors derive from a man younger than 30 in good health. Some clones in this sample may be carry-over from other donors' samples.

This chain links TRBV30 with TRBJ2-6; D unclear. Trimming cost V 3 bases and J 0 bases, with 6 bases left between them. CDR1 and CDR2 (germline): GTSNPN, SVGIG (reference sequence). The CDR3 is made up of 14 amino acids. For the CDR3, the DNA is TGTGCCTGGAGGGTTGGCTCTGGGGCCAACGTCCTGACTTTC. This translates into CAWRVGSGANVLTF.

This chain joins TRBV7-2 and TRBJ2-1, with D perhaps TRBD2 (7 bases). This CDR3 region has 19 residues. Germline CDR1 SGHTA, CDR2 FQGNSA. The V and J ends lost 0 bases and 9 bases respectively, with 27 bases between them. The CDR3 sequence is CASSLALGQGGGPLSEQFF. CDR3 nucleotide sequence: TGTGCCAGCAGCTTAGCCCTCGGGCAAGGGGGAGGGCCCTTGAGTGAGCAGTTCTTC.

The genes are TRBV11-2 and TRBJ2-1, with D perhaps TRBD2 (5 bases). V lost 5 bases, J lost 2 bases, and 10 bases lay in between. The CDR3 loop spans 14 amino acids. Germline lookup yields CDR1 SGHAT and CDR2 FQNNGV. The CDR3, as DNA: TGTGCCAGCAGCCTGGTGGGAGCCTACAATGAGCAGTTCTTC. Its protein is CASSLVGAYNEQFF.

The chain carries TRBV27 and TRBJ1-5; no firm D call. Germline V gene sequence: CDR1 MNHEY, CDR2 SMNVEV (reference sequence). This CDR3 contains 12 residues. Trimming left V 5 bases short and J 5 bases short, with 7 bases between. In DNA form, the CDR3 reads TGTGCCAGCAGTGCCGGAGATCAGCCCCAGCATTTT. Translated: CASSAGDQPQHF.

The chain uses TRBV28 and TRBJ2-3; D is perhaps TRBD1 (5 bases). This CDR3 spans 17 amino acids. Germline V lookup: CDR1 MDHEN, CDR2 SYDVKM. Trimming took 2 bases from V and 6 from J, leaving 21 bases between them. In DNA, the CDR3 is TGTGCCAGCAGTTTAGGTCGGTTGGGCAGGGTTTTCGATACGCAGTATTTT. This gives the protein CASSLGRLGRVFDTQYF.

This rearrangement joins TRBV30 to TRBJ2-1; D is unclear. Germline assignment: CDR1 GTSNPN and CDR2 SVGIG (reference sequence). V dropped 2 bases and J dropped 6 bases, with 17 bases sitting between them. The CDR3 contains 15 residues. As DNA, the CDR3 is TGTGCCTGGAGTCCACCGGATCGCGGACCCAATGAGCAGTTCTTC. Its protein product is CAWSPPDRGPNEQFF. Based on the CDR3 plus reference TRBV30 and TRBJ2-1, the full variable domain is SQTIHQWPATLVQPVGSPLSLECTVEGTSNPNLYWYRQAAGRGLQLLFYSVGIGQISSEVPQNLSASRPQDRQFILSSKKLLLSDSGFYLCAWSPPDRGPNEQFFGPGTRLTVL.